The 17 T cell receptor beta chains reported below all come from one sample, sequenced in a study of blood T cell repertoires in COVID-19. Assay used: immunoSEQ multiplex PCR; TCRdb lists only in-frame clones, some missing. The data contain about 78,000 clones, 86% of them singletons. The sequenced sample was peripheral blood. All receptors derive from a man in his forties or fifties with active or convalescent COVID-19.

This rearrangement joins TRBV3-1 (or the pseudogene TRBV3-2) to TRBJ2-4, with TRBD1 identical over 9 bases. Losses at the gene ends were 4 bases for V and 6 bases for J; bases not matched to a gene: 4. Germline V gene data show CDR1 as LGHDT and CDR2 as YNNKEL (reference sequence). CDR3 size: 14 residues. This CDR3 is CASSPGQGRNIQYF. The CDR3 region has the DNA TGTGCCAGCAGCCCCGGACAGGGGAGAAACATTCAGTACTTC.

J is TRBJ1-2 and V is TRBV27, with 8 positions matching TRBD1. This CDR3 spans 16 amino acids. Per germline, CDR1 MNHEY and CDR2 SMNVEV (reference sequence). J was trimmed by 3 bases and V by 2 bases; bases with no gene match: 8. The CDR3 spells CASSLRTGYEDYGYTF. The DNA of the CDR3 is TGTGCCAGCAGTTTAAGGACAGGGTATGAGGACTATGGCTACACCTTC.

The chain recombines TRBV19 with TRBJ2-1; TRBD2 matches 7 bases. Germline trimming cut 8 bases from V and 6 bases from J; bases unmatched to any gene: 1. The germline V gene has CDR1 LNHDA and CDR2 SQIVND (reference sequence). CDR3 length equals 11 residues. In DNA form, the CDR3 reads TGTGCCAGTGGGGGGGGCAATGAGCAGTTCTTC. Its protein product is CASGGGNEQFF.

The CDR3 is CSVEWSWVRRNEQFF. In DNA, the CDR3 is TGCAGCGTTGAGTGGTCCTGGGTAAGGAGGAATGAGCAGTTCTTC. J is TRBJ2-1 and V is TRBV29-1, with D perhaps matching TRBD2 (5 bases). This CDR3 has 15 residues. V lost 3 bases and J 7 bases, leaving 19 bases between the germline ends. Germline values: CDR1 SQVTM, CDR2 ANQGSEA.

The table lists this clone with a count of one. The chain has TRBV24-1 and TRBJ2-5, with 10 bases that match TRBD2. This CDR3 is 14 amino acids long. J was trimmed by 5 bases and V by 6 bases; bases with no gene match: 5. CDR1 and CDR2 from the germline V gene are KGHDR and SFDVKD. Here the CDR3 DNA reads TGTGCCACCAGTAGCGGGGGGGCATGGGAGACCCAGTACTTC. It is translated as CATSSGGAWETQYF.

About this clone itself: Within the sample, other DNA sequences also encode this same CDR3. This chain links TRBV5-4 with TRBJ1-6; the D gene is possibly TRBD1 (6 bases). This CDR3 region has 14 residues. CDR1 is SGHNT, CDR2 YYREEE, per germline (reference sequence). V dropped 0 bases and J dropped 7 bases, with 8 bases sitting between them. CDR3 in DNA: TGTGCCAGCAGCTTGGAAGGGGGAAATTCACCCCTCCACTTT. Protein: CASSLEGGNSPLHF.

This chain links TRBV18 with TRBJ2-2; a weak D match, TRBD2 (6 bases). Germline V gene data show CDR1 as KGHSH and CDR2 as LQKENI. This CDR3 contains 15 residues. V was shortened by 1 base and J by 6 bases, with 12 bases between the two germline ends. CDR3 sequence (DNA): TGTGCCAGCTCACCACAGACGGGGAGGTCCGGGGAGCTGTTTTTT. It translates to CASSPQTGRSGELFF.

The gene calls are TRBV11-2 and TRBJ1-4, with D possibly TRBD1 on 5 matching bases. Germline V gives CDR1 SGHAT, CDR2 FQNNGV. V lost 2 bases and J lost 3, with 10 bases in between. The CDR3 has 15 amino acids. The CDR3 bases are TGTGCCAGCAGCTTAACCGCGGGGGCTAATGAAAAACTGTTTTTT. Protein: CASSLTAGANEKLFF.

The genes are TRBV6-6 and TRBJ2-1; 7 nucleotides match TRBD2. Per germline, CDR1 MNHNY and CDR2 SVGAGI (reference sequence). The CDR3 contains 14 residues. Trimming cost V 3 bases and J 7 bases; bases outside gene matches: 6. The CDR3 DNA sequence: TGTGCCAGCAGTTATTGGGGGGGTGGAAATGAGCAGTTCTTC. It is translated as CASSYWGGGNEQFF.

V gene TRBV5-1 combines with J gene TRBJ2-5; no firm D call. Germline V CDR1 and CDR2: SGHRS, YFSETQ. V was shortened by 6 bases and J by 7 bases, with 10 bases between the two germline ends. The CDR3 has 11 residues. The CDR3 sequence is CASTLPGTQYF. CDR3 DNA: TGCGCCAGCACCCTCCCCGGGACCCAGTACTTC.

The chain recombines TRBV5-1 with TRBJ2-5; 11 bases align to TRBD2. The CDR3 length is 15 residues. CDR1 and CDR2 from the germline V gene are SGHRS and YFSETQ. V shed 3 bases, J shed 5 bases, and the junction held 6 bases outside the gene matches. DNA for the CDR3: TGCGCCAGCAGCTCGTTAGCGGGGGGGCCCGAGACCCAGTACTTC. Amino acid sequence: CASSSLAGGPETQYF.

This clone has just one count. The chain links TRBV5-8 to TRBJ2-6, with D perhaps matching TRBD1 (6 bases). Germline values: CDR1 SGHTS, CDR2 YDEGEE. The CDR3 consists of 15 residues. The V and J ends lost 4 bases and 0 bases respectively, with 8 bases between them. The CDR3 is CASSVRGSGANVLTF. The DNA of the CDR3 is TGTGCCAGCAGCGTCAGGGGCTCTGGGGCCAACGTCCTGACTTTC.

The chain uses TRBV28 and TRBJ1-2; D call uncertain. Deletions cut 7 bases from V and 2 bases from J, with 8 bases between. The germline V gene encodes CDR1 MDHEN and CDR2 SYDVKM. The CDR3 extends over 12 amino acids. CDR3 amino acids: CASKIVNYGYTF. CDR3 coding DNA: TGTGCCAGCAAAATCGTAAACTATGGCTACACCTTC.

The J gene is TRBJ1-6, the V gene TRBV2, with no clear D. Looked up from germline, CDR1 is SNHLY and CDR2 is FYNNEI. This CDR3 region has 15 residues. V was trimmed by 4 bases and J by 5 bases, leaving 12 bases between them. This CDR3 is CASSVSVRNNSPLHF. The DNA for the CDR3 is TGTGCCAGCAGTGTTTCAGTCAGGAATAATTCACCCCTCCACTTT.

V is TRBV28 and J is TRBJ2-5; D ambiguous. Deletions cut 9 bases from V and 3 bases from J, with 5 bases between. The CDR3 consists of 10 residues. Germline CDR1 reads MDHEN; CDR2 reads SYDVKM. This CDR3 reads CASSKETQYF. In DNA, the CDR3 is TGTGCCAGTAGCAAAGAGACCCAGTACTTC.

V gene TRBV27 combines with J gene TRBJ2-7; 9 positions agree with TRBD1. Germline CDR1 and CDR2: MNHEY and SMNVEV (reference sequence). The V gene end was trimmed by 2 bases and the J gene end by 4 bases; junction bases not matched to a gene: 3. The length of the CDR3 is 14 residues. CDR3 in DNA: TGTGCCAGCAGTTTAGCGACAGGGGGGTACGAGCAGTACTTC. It yields the protein CASSLATGGYEQYF.

The CDR3 here is CASYPTPRDRGRRYGYTF. The CDR3 DNA sequence: TGTGCCAGCTACCCAACCCCCCGGGACAGGGGGCGACGCTATGGCTACACCTTC. The chain is built from TRBV6-4 and TRBJ1-2, with 12 bases fitting TRBD1. The J segment lost 4 bases and the V segment lost 8 bases, leaving 17 bases of the junction unmatched. Looked up from germline, CDR1 is MRHNA and CDR2 is SNTAGT. The CDR3 covers 18 residues.